This T cell receptor beta chain stems from a study of blood T cell repertoires in COVID-19. Overall study: PBMCs, B-cell-depleted T cells, or T cells provided the cDNA or gDNA that made up the material.

The CDR3 spans 15 residues. Trimming removed 7 bases at V and 1 base at J, with 16 bases between. The germline gives CDR1 MNHEY, CDR2 SVGAGI. As handled by the study authors: From reference gene primer amplification, estimates of nucleated cell counts were derived. Sequencing was performed with immunoSEQ multiplex PCR; in TCRdb, only in-frame clones are kept and a portion is missing. V and J calls and clone size are copied from that table; D and trimming were computed from the DNA. Of fewer than 200,000 clones in the sample, 89% are singletons; the top ten hold about 1.9%. This TCR derives from a man aged 18 to 35 who had recovered from COVID-19. The sequenced sample consisted of peripheral blood. V and J are TRBV6-5 and TRBJ1-1, with no clear D. CDR3 in amino acids: CASTPFSGQNTEAFF. CDR3 bases: TGTGCCAGCACCCCCTTTTCAGGCCAGAACACTGAAGCTTTCTTT.